This T cell receptor beta chain was found in a study of blood T cell repertoires in COVID-19. Generated by immunoSEQ multiplex PCR, the TCRdb table keeps only in-frame clones and is missing some. The table shows 470,000 or so clones, with 70% to 90% occurring only once. The CDR3 is 15 residues long. The V gene lost 0 bases and the J gene lost 0 bases, with 7 bases spanning the gap. Looked up from germline, CDR1 is SGDLS and CDR2 is YYNGEE. Sequenced material: PBMCs or T cells enriched from blood (not recorded which). This chain links TRBV9 with TRBJ1-3; D gene ambiguous. This receptor was taken from a woman in her late teens or twenties with acute COVID-19. The CDR3 sequence is CASSVDTRSGNTIYF. In DNA form, the CDR3 reads TGTGCCAGCAGCGTAGACACCCGCTCTGGAAACACCATATATTTT.